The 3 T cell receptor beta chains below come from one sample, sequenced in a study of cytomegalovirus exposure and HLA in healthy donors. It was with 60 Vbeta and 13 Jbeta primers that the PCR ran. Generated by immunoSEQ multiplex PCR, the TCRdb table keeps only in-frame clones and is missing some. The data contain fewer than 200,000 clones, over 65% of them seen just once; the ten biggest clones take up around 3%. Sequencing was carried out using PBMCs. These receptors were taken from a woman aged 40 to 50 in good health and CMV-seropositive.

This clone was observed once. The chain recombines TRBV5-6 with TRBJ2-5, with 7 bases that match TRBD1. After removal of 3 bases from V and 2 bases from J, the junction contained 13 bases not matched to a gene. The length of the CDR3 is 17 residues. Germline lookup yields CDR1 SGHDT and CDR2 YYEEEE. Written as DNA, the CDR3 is TGTGCCAGCAGCTCCTTGACAGGGTTGGCCTTACAAGAGACCCAGTACTTC. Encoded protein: CASSSLTGLALQETQYF.

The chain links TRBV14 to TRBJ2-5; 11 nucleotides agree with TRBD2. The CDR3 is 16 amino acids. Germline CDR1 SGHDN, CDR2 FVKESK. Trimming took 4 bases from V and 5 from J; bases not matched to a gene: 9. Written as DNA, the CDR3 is TGTGCCAGCAGCCGACCGCGACTAGCGGGAATCGAGACCCAGTACTTC. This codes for CASSRPRLAGIETQYF.

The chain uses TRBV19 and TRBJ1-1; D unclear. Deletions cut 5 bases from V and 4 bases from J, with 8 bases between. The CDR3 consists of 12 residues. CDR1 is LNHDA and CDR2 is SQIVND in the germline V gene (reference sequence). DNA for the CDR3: TGTGCCAGTAGTTTGGCGGCCACTGAAGCTTTCTTT. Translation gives CASSLAATEAFF. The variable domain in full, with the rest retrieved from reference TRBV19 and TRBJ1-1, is DGGITQSPKYLFRKEGQNVTLSCEQNLNHDAMYWYRQDPGQGLRLIYYSQIVNDFQKGDIAEGYSVSREKKESFPLTVTSAQKNPTAFYLCASSLAATEAFFGQGTRLTVV.